Listed below are T cell receptor beta chains from one sample, sequenced in a study of blood T cell repertoires in COVID-19. Profiled with immunoSEQ multiplex PCR; TCRdb holds only in-frame clones, not every one. The table has 150,000 to 200,000 clones, more than 85% seen once. The sequencing sample was made of peripheral blood. The source is a man between 65 and 79 years old with active or convalescent COVID-19. Both conserved end residues are part of each CDR3. Only part of the rows carry a size: once, few, many, or a class if the clone is expanded.

J gene	clone size	V gene	CDR3 protein
TRBJ2-7	NA	TRBV6-2/TRBV6-3	CASSPYRSSEQYF
TRBJ1-1	once	TRBV25-1	CASRPGQVNTEAFF
TRBJ2-3	NA	TRBV7-9	CASRQSPGTDTQYF
TRBJ1-5	NA	TRBV28	CASRLRGGGSRSNQPQHF
TRBJ2-2	NA	TRBV6-5	CASSYSFGASAGELFF
TRBJ2-6	NA	TRBV3-1/TRBV3-2	CASSQEEPGTGTASGANVLTF
TRBJ2-5	NA	TRBV29-1	CSVEDRGVFSQYF
TRBJ1-2	NA	TRBV3-1/TRBV3-2	CASSQDLRSGYTF
TRBJ1-4	NA	TRBV28	CASLSTGTGDEKLFF
TRBJ1-1	few	TRBV19	CASIFQGLMNTEAFF
TRBJ1-2	NA	TRBV24-1	CATSDSGYGYTF
TRBJ2-1	NA	TRBV24-1	CATSDASGTPGGDEQFF
TRBJ1-2	NA	TRBV28	CASTNHRVGYTF
TRBJ2-2	NA	TRBV7-9	CASRVSGSNTGELFF
TRBJ1-5	NA	TRBV7-8	CASSLAHGDSYQPQHF
TRBJ2-2	NA	TRBV10-2	CASILAGTGELFF
TRBJ2-1	NA	TRBV2	CASSERYGTGGRNEQFF
TRBJ1-1	NA	TRBV2	CASSEESGTEAFF
TRBJ1-5	NA	TRBV12-3/TRBV12-4	CASSSGSNQPQHF
TRBJ2-3	NA	TRBV7-9	CASSPVLAGGDTQYF
TRBJ2-7	NA	TRBV12-1	CASSFAQGLAGYEQYF
TRBJ1-2	NA	TRBV3-1/TRBV3-2	CASSRVRTNYGYTF
TRBJ1-6	once	TRBV18	CASSPPSGYNSPLHF
TRBJ1-1	NA	TRBV20-1	CSASWNTEAFF
TRBJ1-2	NA	TRBV5-1	CASSFQGTATNYGYTF
TRBJ2-3	NA	TRBV7-9	CASSRPGQGTDTQYF